This TCR beta chain was identified during a study of blood T cell repertoires in COVID-19. Followed over time, Seattle patients had been enrolled while infection was active. Germline loops: CDR1 MNHEY, CDR2 SMNVEV (reference sequence). V lost 3 bases and J 4 bases, leaving 10 bases between the germline ends. This CDR3 contains 14 residues. This clone appeared once. The repertoire was sequenced with immunoSEQ multiplex PCR; TCRdb's copy has only in-frame clones and lacks some. The sample consists of roughly 500,000 clones, roughly nine tenths of them appearing once. The chain employs TRBV27 and TRBJ1-5, with no clear D. This sequence originates from a man aged 18 to 30 with COVID-19, enrolled during active disease. The sample was peripheral blood. DNA of the CDR3: TGTGCCAGCAGTTTGGGCGGGTTTAATCAGCCCCAGCATTTT. Translated, it gives CASSLGGFNQPQHF.